Following are 23 T cell receptor beta chains from one sample sequenced in a study of naive and memory T cell subsets. Ligated cDNA underwent four rounds of PCR with nested alpha and beta constant region primers and SP2. Each CDR3 protein is one row after TCRdb ran MiXCR on the UMI-ligation and nested PCR reads. This table has around 30,000 distinct CDR3 sequences, roughly 7.3% appearing once. Treatment described: skin biopsy from PPD injection site in Mantoux-positive individual. A UMI-containing oligonucleotide was joined by 3' ligation to the TCR cDNA template. Sequencing was performed on skin, taken from a tuberculin skin test site. These TCRs come from an adult in good health.

The sample holds many counts of this clonotype. The chain uses TRBV7-9 and TRBJ1-3; possible D gene TRBD1, 5 bases. The CDR3 has 15 residues. V was clipped by 7 bases and J by 7 bases, with 20 bases between them. Germline V gene sequence: CDR1 SEHNR, CDR2 FQNEAQ (reference sequence). The CDR3 loop is CASNDANWGPNTIYF. The CDR3 coding sequence is TGTGCCAGCAACGACGCAAATTGGGGACCTAACACCATATATTTT.

This clonotype was seen at least ten times. J is TRBJ2-7 and V is TRBV7-9; a possible D gene is TRBD2 (5 bases). Germline V gives CDR1 SEHNR, CDR2 FQNEAQ (reference sequence). The CDR3 loop spans 12 amino acids. V was clipped by 0 bases and J by 6 bases, with 6 bases between them. The CDR3 bases are TGTGCCAGCAGCTTAGCCAGCGGCGAGCAGTACTTC. Its protein is CASSLASGEQYF.

This clonotype was seen ten or more times. The V and J genes are TRBV29-1 and TRBJ2-7, with D perhaps TRBD1 (6 bases). Germline V lookup: CDR1 SQVTM, CDR2 ANQGSEA. The CDR3 loop spans 13 amino acids. V lost 6 bases to trimming and J lost 0 bases, with 12 bases between them. CDR3 sequence (DNA): TGCAGCGTAGGTACAGGGCGCTCCTACGAGCAGTACTTC. It encodes CSVGTGRSYEQYF.

This clonotype was detected ten times or more. CDR3 sequence: CASSEVGGFNEQFF. The CDR3 DNA reads as TGTGCCAGCAGTGAAGTGGGGGGATTCAATGAGCAGTTCTTC. This chain joins TRBV6-1 and TRBJ2-1, with TRBD2 as a possible D gene (6 bases). The CDR3 loop spans 14 amino acids. Trimming shortened V by 1 base and J by 6 bases, and 10 bases separated the two germline ends. CDR1 and CDR2 from the germline V gene are MNHNS and SASEGT.

This sequence joins TRBV14 and TRBJ1-2; D remains unclear. CDR3 length: 13 residues. Trimming pared 4 bases from V and 2 bases from J, leaving 8 bases between. Germline lookup yields CDR1 SGHDN and CDR2 FVKESK. The CDR3 sequence is CASSPERNYGYTF. DNA of the CDR3: TGTGCCAGCAGCCCAGAAAGAAACTATGGCTACACCTTC.

This clonotype was seen repeatedly, ten times or more. The chain joins TRBV6-1 to TRBJ1-3; no clear D. Germline V gene lookup returns CDR1 MNHNS and CDR2 SASEGT. The V end lost 2 bases, the J end lost 0 bases, and 20 bases lay between the germline ends. This CDR3 region has 19 residues. The CDR3 DNA sequence: TGTGCCAGCAGTGAATTTATACGGACCGCCGGCAACTCTGGAAACACCATATATTTT. It translates to CASSEFIRTAGNSGNTIYF.

The chain joins TRBV6-5 to TRBJ2-3; either TRBD1 or TRBD2 may supply D (5 bases each). Trimming pared 6 bases from V and 0 bases from J, leaving 10 bases between. The CDR3 spans 14 residues. CDR1 is MNHEY, CDR2 SVGAGI, per germline. The CDR3, as DNA: TGTGCCAGCAGGGTTGGGGGTAGCACAGATACGCAGTATTTT. It is translated as CASRVGGSTDTQYF.

This clonotype came up many times. The chain joins TRBV10-3 to TRBJ2-3; 8 bases are a match to TRBD2. The trim removed 0 bases at V and 3 bases at J, leaving 2 bases unmatched. The CDR3 has 15 residues. Germline CDR1 is ENHRY and CDR2 is SYGVKD. This CDR3 reads CAISESSGGTDTQYF. The CDR3 DNA follows: TGTGCCATCAGTGAGTCCAGCGGGGGAACAGATACGCAGTATTTT.

This clonotype was seen many times. V usage is TRBV4-1 and J usage is TRBJ1-3; D possibly corresponds to TRBD1 (6 bases). Trimming stripped 1 base from V and 2 bases from J, with 9 bases between. This CDR3 is built from 15 residues. Looked up from germline, CDR1 is MGHRA and CDR2 is YSYEKL. Here the CDR3 reads CASSQGWGPGNTIYF. As DNA, the CDR3 is TGCGCCAGCAGCCAAGGTTGGGGGCCTGGAAACACCATATATTTT.

A note on this clonotype: A much larger clone is a single base away; this may be a read error. The chain recombines TRBV29-1 with TRBJ2-4; D might be TRBD2 (6 bases). With 7 bases removed from V and 5 bases from J, the gap between germline ends came to 15 bases. This CDR3 contains 13 residues. Germline CDR1 and CDR2: SQVTM and ANQGSEA. The CDR3 loop is CSAEGGAENIQYF. The CDR3 nucleotides read TGCAGCGCGGAGGGTGGGGCCGAAAACATTCAGTACTTC. The full variable domain, completed using reference TRBV29-1 and TRBJ2-4, is SAVISQKPSRDICQRGTSLTIQCQVDSQVTMMFWYRQQPGQSLTLIATANQGSEATYESGFVIDKFPISRPNLTFSTLTVSNMSPEDSSIYLCSAEGGAENIQYFGAGTRLSVL.

This clonotype appeared many times. This chain connects TRBV6-6 to TRBJ2-3; D is perhaps TRBD1 (5 bases). CDR3 length equals 11 residues. The germline CDR1 and CDR2 sequences are MNHNY and SVGAGI (reference sequence). Trimming pared 11 bases from V and 1 base from J, leaving 7 bases between. The CDR3 region has the DNA TGTGCCTTGGGGCGCACAGATACGCAGTATTTT. The encoded protein is CALGRTDTQYF.

The sample holds many counts of this clonotype. The chain links TRBV7-2 to TRBJ2-3; D is undetermined. This CDR3 is 13 amino acids long. Germline-derived CDR1 and CDR2 are SGHTA and FQGNSA. Trimming pared 5 bases from V and 4 bases from J, leaving 10 bases between. CDR3 loop: CASSPYIADTQYF. CDR3 nucleotide sequence: TGTGCCAGCAGCCCCTACATCGCAGATACGCAGTATTTT.

This clonotype has ten or more counts. The V call is TRBV6-5, the J call TRBJ1-2, with D tentatively TRBD1 (5 bases). From germline, CDR1 is MNHEY and CDR2 SVGAGI. The CDR3 contains 16 residues. V lost 0 bases and J lost 2, with 13 bases in between. CDR3 DNA: TGTGCCAGCAGTTACTCGACAGTCGCGGCGAACTATGGCTACACCTTC. Translation: CASSYSTVAANYGYTF.

This sequence joins TRBV7-8 and TRBJ2-5; the match to TRBD1 covers 9 bases. Germline loops: CDR1 SGHVS, CDR2 FQNEAQ. The CDR3 covers 15 residues. Trimming cost V 0 bases and J 4 bases; bases outside gene matches: 3. CDR3 coding DNA: TGTGCCAGCAGCTTAGCGGGGACAGGGACAGAGACCCAGTACTTC. It is translated as CASSLAGTGTETQYF.

In this sample, this clonotype turned up many times. The V and J genes are TRBV11-2 and TRBJ2-7; perhaps TRBD1 as D (5 bases). Germline V gives CDR1 SGHAT, CDR2 FQNNGV. The CDR3 is 12 residues long. The V end lost 4 bases, the J end lost 4 bases, and 8 bases lay between the germline ends. The CDR3 nucleotides are TGTGCCAGCAGCTCACAGGTGTACGAGCAGTACTTC. Its translation is CASSSQVYEQYF.

The chain's CDR3 is CASSLALFGGELFF. The CDR3 DNA is TGTGCCAGCAGCTTAGCTCTCTTTGGCGGGGAGCTGTTTTTT. The J gene is TRBJ2-2, the V gene TRBV7-2; D call uncertain. The V gene lost 0 bases and the J gene lost 7 bases, with 9 bases spanning the gap. CDR1 is SGHTA and CDR2 is FQGNSA in the germline V gene. The CDR3 length is 14 residues. Full variable domain (outside the CDR3, taken from reference TRBV7-2 and TRBJ2-2): GAGVSQSPSNKVTEKGKDVELRCDPISGHTALYWYRQSLGQGLEFLIYFQGNSAPDKSGLPSDRFSAERTGGSVSTLTIQRTQQEDSAVYLCASSLALFGGELFFGEGSRLTVL.

Ten or more counts support this clonotype. This chain connects TRBV12-3 or TRBV12-4 to TRBJ2-3; D might be TRBD2 (6 bases). The length of the CDR3 is 17 residues. With 6 bases removed from V and 0 bases from J, the gap between germline ends came to 19 bases. CDR3 in DNA: TGTGCCAGCAGATTCGCGGGGCGCCGATCTAGCACAGATACGCAGTATTTT. Its protein is CASRFAGRRSSTDTQYF.

This clonotype was seen repeatedly, ten times or more. This chain connects TRBV7-9 to TRBJ1-6, with D perhaps matching TRBD1 (6 bases). Germline V lookup: CDR1 SEHNR, CDR2 FQNEAQ (reference sequence). CDR3 length equals 14 residues. Trimming shortened V by 8 bases and J by 10 bases, and 18 bases separated the two germline ends. This CDR3 reads CASGPRGTGSPLHF. Written as DNA, the CDR3 is TGTGCCAGCGGTCCGAGGGGGACGGGATCACCCCTCCACTTT.

This clonotype has at least ten counts. The V and J genes are TRBV20-1 and TRBJ2-7, with TRBD1 as a possible D gene (6 bases). The V end lost 5 bases, the J end lost 5 bases, and 13 bases lay between the germline ends. CDR1 DFQATT and CDR2 SNEGSKA come from the germline V gene (reference sequence). This CDR3 is built from 12 residues. The CDR3 DNA sequence: TGCAGTGCTTCAAAGGACAGACACGAGCAGTACTTC. This sequence encodes CSASKDRHEQYF.

This clonotype was picked up many times. The CDR3 nucleotides read TGTGCCAGCAGCCCACGCAGGGGAGGGGTCTACGAGCAGTACTTC. This codes for CASSPRRGGVYEQYF. The chain uses TRBV7-9 and TRBJ2-7; the D gene is possibly TRBD2 (7 bases). The V gene's germline CDR1 is SEHNR and CDR2 FQNEAQ (reference sequence). Trimming stripped 5 bases from V and 3 bases from J, with 17 bases between. The CDR3 spans 15 residues. Full variable domain (remainder filled in from reference TRBV7-9 and TRBJ2-7): DTGVSQNPRHKITKRGQNVTFRCDPISEHNRLYWYRQTLGQGPEFLTYFQNEAQLEKSRLLSDRFSAERPKGSFSTLEIQRTEQGDSAMYLCASSPRRGGVYEQYFGPGTRLTVT.

This clonotype was seen only a few times. The chain recombines TRBV7-9 with TRBJ1-2; 10 positions agree with TRBD1. CDR3 length: 16 residues. Germline loops: CDR1 SEHNR, CDR2 FQNEAQ (reference sequence). The V segment lost 5 bases and the J segment 4 bases; nucleotides outside the gene matches: 10. DNA for the CDR3: TGTGCCAGCAGCAGCCTTTGGACAGGGGGATCCTATGGCTACACCTTC. It codes for CASSSLWTGGSYGYTF.

This clonotype has at least ten counts. This chain joins TRBV3-1 and TRBJ2-3; 11 bases are a match to TRBD2. Germline loops: CDR1 LGHDT, CDR2 YNNKEL (reference sequence). CDR3 length equals 16 residues. V lost 6 bases to trimming and J lost 4 bases; unmatched junction nucleotides: 9. CDR3 nucleotide sequence: TGTGCCAGCAGTCCGACTAGCGGGGTGCTCGCAGATACGCAGTATTTT. Translation: CASSPTSGVLADTQYF.

The genes are TRBV29-1 and TRBJ2-1; D ambiguous. This CDR3 contains 11 residues. Per germline, CDR1 SQVTM and CDR2 ANQGSEA. V gave up 3 bases and J gave up 4 bases, with 4 bases separating them. CDR3 loop: CSVDCYNEQFF. DNA for the CDR3: TGCAGCGTTGATTGTTACAATGAGCAGTTCTTC.